This TCR beta chain stems from a study of shared clonotypes between healthy human individuals. For the study at large: Per donor, three plates held CD4 naive cells, three held CD4 memory, two held CD8 naive and one held CD8 memory. Overall study findings and caveats: Larger estimated richness was generally seen in naive subsets than in memory subsets. Deeper or shallower sequencing was expected to change how clonotypes are shared among donors. Four donors shared 5% to 5.5% of their naive CD4 clonotypes.

The method was immunoSEQ multiplex PCR; TCRdb's version includes in-frame clones alone and lacks a portion of them. The table records 1.4 million to 1.5 million clones, roughly 97% of them present only once. Germline CDR1 and CDR2: MDHEN and SYDVKM. The CDR3 consists of 10 residues. V was clipped by 9 bases and J by 9 bases, with 11 bases between them. Worth noting for this clone: Its antigen is unknown.

Sequenced input: naive CD4+ T cells sorted from blood. This sample's subset: CD45RA+ positively selected. This chain uses TRBV28 with TRBJ1-1; tentative D call: TRBD1 (6 bases). The sequence derives from a man aged 25-45 years in good health. In nucleotides, the CDR3 is TGTGCCAGTTCCGACAGGAAAGCTTTCTTT. This encodes CASSDRKAFF.